The source of this TCR beta chain is a study of radiation and T cells in renal cell carcinoma. Study-wide results and caveats: Pretreatment tumor biopsies were lacking, so baseline clonotypes are unknown. From baseline, blood top tumor clonotypes peaked at 2 weeks post-radiation.

This CDR3 is built from 14 residues. Germline V gives CDR1 LNHDA, CDR2 SQIVND (reference sequence). Trimming removed 1 base at V and 8 bases at J, with 9 bases between. Time point specified: blood 4 weeks post-SBRT, at nephrectomy. Indicated treatment: 15 Gy SBRT to primary tumor, nephrectomy 4 weeks later. Nephrectomy followed 15 Gy stereotactic body radiation by 4 weeks. Blood was sampled at baseline, 2 weeks and 4 weeks after SBRT. Repertoires were generated with immunoSEQ multiplex PCR, while TCRdb's copy carries only in-frame clones and drops some. The sample has under 200,000 clones; about 88% are singletons. Details on this clone: No antigen is known for it.

The gene calls are TRBV19 and TRBJ1-6; maybe TRBD1 (6 bases). The clonotype comes from a woman aged 45-65 years with renal cell carcinoma. The specimen comprised blood, sampled from a patient whose treatment included radiotherapy and nephrectomy. In nucleotides, the CDR3 is TGTGCCAGTAGTATAGCCAGGGGTGATTCACCCCTCCACTTT. This codes for CASSIARGDSPLHF.